What follows is one T cell receptor (beta chain) and its context. The antigen remains undetermined. The sample comes from a study of CD8+ T cells in alopecia areata. Study-level findings and limits: Possibly as an HLA-related effect, TCR sharing across patients appeared less clear than in mice. Normal skin's resident alphabeta T cells are sequenced alongside lesional scalp T cells. Alopecia totalis/universalis scalp especially showed more expanded CD8+ clones than normal scalp.

Starting from PBMCs, sorting isolated CD4+ and CD8+ T cells. Following RNA extraction, reverse transcription yielded cDNA that acted as the sequencing template. Sequencing was performed with immunoSEQ multiplex PCR; in TCRdb, only in-frame clones are kept and a portion is missing. This table holds approximately 99,000 clones, roughly 64% found once. The CDR3 is made up of 14 amino acids. Germline CDR1 and CDR2: SGHAT and FQNNGV. Trimming took 5 bases from V and 2 from J, leaving 13 bases between them. The chain combines TRBV11-2 with TRBJ2-7, with a possible D match to TRBD2 (6 bases). The sequence came from a human donor in good health. Material: CD8+ T cells sorted from blood. In nucleotides, the CDR3 is TGTGCCAGCAGCCCCATCGGGGGACCCTACGAGCAGTACTTC. It specifies CASSPIGGPYEQYF.